The T cell receptor (beta chain) under discussion was sequenced for a study of cytomegalovirus exposure and HLA in healthy donors. Note on this clone: Its cognate antigen is unknown.

The PCR had 60 Vbeta and 13 Jbeta primers. Libraries were prepared by immunoSEQ multiplex PCR; TCRdb keeps only in-frame clonotypes and omits some of them. The table shows about 150,000 clones, with nearly 80% occurring only once. The germline V and J ends were trimmed by 7 bases and 5 bases, with 44 bases remaining between them. CDR3 length: 24 amino acids. Points from the study as a whole: In a later analysis, V- and J-gene trimming of beta chains associated with a DCLRE1C missense variant, replicated independently.

The sample taken for sequencing was PBMCs. The V call is TRBV7-1, the J call TRBJ2-2, with a weak D call TRBD1 (12 bases). TRBV7-1 is sorted into the ORF group, with uncertain function. The receptor comes from a man between 25 and 39 years old in good health and CMV-seropositive. CDR3: CASTSAGDRGRTSGRAVRTGELFF. DNA for the CDR3: TGTGCCAGCACTTCAGCCGGGGACAGGGGGCGTACTAGCGGGAGAGCCGTGCGGACCGGGGAGCTGTTTTTT.